Below, 29 T cell receptor beta chains from the same sample are listed, as sequenced in a study of T cells in Graves' hyperthyroidism and ophthalmopathy. From RNA transcripts, TCR beta CDR3 regions were amplified. HTBI primers were the set used in a first-round RT-PCR of the TCR CDR3. TCRdb called the multiplex PCR reads again in MiXCR, with one record for every CDR3 protein. This sample yields about 640,000 distinct CDR3 sequences, of which about 14% are seen a single time; roughly an eighth belongs to the top ten. The sequenced sample was blood. Source of these receptors: a woman between 50 and 59 years old with Graves' ophthalmopathy.

The chain employs TRBV4-1 and TRBJ2-7, with D perhaps matching TRBD2 (6 bases). V lost 0 bases and J lost 3, with 9 bases in between. The length of the CDR3 is 14 residues. The germline V gene encodes CDR1 MGHRA and CDR2 YSYEKL. In nucleotides, the CDR3 is TGCGCCAGCAGCCAAGACGCGGGAATCTACGAGCAGTACTTC. It translates to CASSQDAGIYEQYF.

The chain couples TRBV19 to TRBJ2-3; no reliable D call. Trimming shortened V by 3 bases and J by 3 bases, and 13 bases separated the two germline ends. From germline, CDR1 is LNHDA and CDR2 SQIVND (reference sequence). The CDR3 runs to 15 residues. The CDR3 bases are TGTGCCAGTAGTATGGGCCCACAACTTACAGATACGCAGTATTTT. As protein: CASSMGPQLTDTQYF. Variable domain in full (rest from reference TRBV19 and TRBJ2-3): DGGITQSPKYLFRKEGQNVTLSCEQNLNHDAMYWYRQDPGQGLRLIYYSQIVNDFQKGDIAEGYSVSREKKESFPLTVTSAQKNPTAFYLCASSMGPQLTDTQYFGPGTRLTVL.

The rearrangement uses TRBV6-2 or TRBV6-3 and TRBJ2-3, with D perhaps being TRBD1 or TRBD2 (5 bases each). Germline CDR1 is MNHEY and CDR2 is SVGEGT. The CDR3 has 14 amino acids. V was cut by 6 bases and J by 4 bases, with 14 bases left in between. The CDR3: CASRKRGDADTQYF. CDR3 in DNA: TGTGCCAGCAGAAAGAGGGGAGACGCAGATACGCAGTATTTT.

To note about this clonotype: This may come from a read error, since a much larger clone is one base off. The chain has TRBV6-1 and TRBJ2-3; a weak D match, TRBD1 (5 bases). The J call is in doubt because the DNA end fits TRBJ1-5 better. This CDR3 has 13 residues. Germline values: CDR1 MNHNS, CDR2 SASEGT. CDR3 in amino acids: CASTMGGPDTQHF. The CDR3 nucleotides read TGTGCCAGCACCATGGGGGGTCCAGATACGCAGCATTTT.

The chain couples TRBV7-9 to TRBJ2-6; D uncertain. The CDR3 has 14 amino acids. Germline loops: CDR1 SEHNR, CDR2 FQNEAQ (reference sequence). The germline V and J ends were trimmed by 3 bases and 3 bases, with 6 bases remaining between them. The DNA of the CDR3 is TGTGCCAGCAGCTTCGGTTATGGGGCCAACGTCCTGACTTTC. Encoded protein: CASSFGYGANVLTF.

A word on this clonotype: At one boundary the junction diverges from the germline segment, which might be a read error. J is TRBJ1-1 and V is TRBV29-1; 10 bases match TRBD1. This CDR3 contains 13 residues. Germline V gene data show CDR1 as SQVTM and CDR2 as ANQGSEA. CDR3 loop: CSVEDSWDRGASF. The CDR3 coding sequence is TGCAGCGTTGAAGATTCTTGGGACAGGGGCGCTTCCTTT.

This clonotype was observed at least ten times. CDR3 sequence: CASSYRGQETQYF. The CDR3 DNA is TGTGCCAGCAGTTATCGGGGGCAAGAGACCCAGTACTTC. The chain carries TRBV28 and TRBJ2-5, with a weak D call TRBD2 (6 bases). Germline V gives CDR1 MDHEN, CDR2 SYDVKM. CDR3 length equals 13 residues. The V end was cut by 4 bases, the J end by 2 bases, with 8 bases between.

This clonotype occurred a few times. The J gene is TRBJ1-1, the V gene TRBV27; 11 nucleotides align to TRBD1. Germline V gene sequence: CDR1 MNHEY, CDR2 SMNVEV (reference sequence). The CDR3 spans 14 residues. J was trimmed by 7 bases and V by 4 bases; bases with no gene match: 5. Here the CDR3 DNA reads TGTGCCAGCAGTTATCGGGACAGGGGGGATGAAGCTTTCTTT. Protein product: CASSYRDRGDEAFF.

This clonotype has just a few counts. The V call is TRBV6-6, the J call TRBJ1-5; D gene ambiguous. Germline V gives CDR1 MNHNY, CDR2 SVGAGI (reference sequence). The CDR3 is made up of 14 amino acids. Trimming removed 2 bases at V and 4 bases at J, with 9 bases between. For the CDR3, the DNA is TGTGCCAGCAGTTACACAAGAAGAAATCAGCCCCAGCATTTT. Encoded protein: CASSYTRRNQPQHF.

CDR3: CASSLWTRAYEQYF. The CDR3, as DNA: TGTGCCAGCAGCTTATGGACCCGAGCCTACGAGCAGTACTTC. The rearrangement links TRBV7-4 to TRBJ2-7; D remains ambiguous. V lost 2 bases to trimming and J lost 2 bases, with 10 bases between them. This CDR3 is 14 amino acids long. Germline CDR1 reads SGHVT; CDR2 reads SQSDAQ.

This clonotype was observed at least ten times. V is TRBV18 and J is TRBJ2-7, with 8 bases aligning to TRBD1. CDR1 is KGHSH, CDR2 LQKENI, per germline. V shed 2 bases, J shed 9 bases, and the junction held 15 bases outside the gene matches. The CDR3 consists of 16 residues. This CDR3 is CASSPGLTGEVGVQYF. The CDR3 DNA sequence: TGTGCCAGCTCACCAGGACTGACAGGGGAGGTGGGTGTGCAGTACTTC. The full variable domain, with the rest looked up from reference TRBV18 and TRBJ2-7, is NAGVMQNPRHLVRRRGQEARLRCSPMKGHSHVYWYRQLPEEGLKFMVYLQKENIIDESGMPKERFSAEFPKEGPSILRIQQVVRGDSAAYFCASSPGLTGEVGVQYFGPGTRLTVT.

This rearrangement joins TRBV20-1 to TRBJ1-5; possibly TRBD1 for D (6 bases). V was clipped by 4 bases and J by 5 bases, with 12 bases between them. This CDR3 is 13 amino acids long. Germline-derived CDR1 and CDR2 are DFQATT and SNEGSKA (reference sequence). CDR3: CSAIGGVDQPQHF. As DNA, the CDR3 is TGCAGTGCTATCGGGGGCGTGGATCAGCCCCAGCATTTT.

The chain has TRBV6-5 and TRBJ2-3; D is undetermined. Trimming shortened V by 4 bases and J by 1 base, and 15 bases separated the two germline ends. This CDR3 region has 16 residues. Looked up from germline, CDR1 is MNHEY and CDR2 is SVGAGI. CDR3 residues: CASSWLNRSRTDTQYF. The CDR3 nucleotides read TGTGCCAGCAGTTGGTTGAACCGGTCCCGCACAGATACGCAGTATTTT.

This clonotype appeared many times. The rearrangement joins TRBV7-2 to TRBJ2-7; unclear D gene. The V and J ends lost 3 bases and 0 bases respectively, with 9 bases between them. This CDR3 contains 14 residues. Germline-derived CDR1 and CDR2 are SGHTA and FQGNSA. CDR3 sequence: CASSFDGFSYEQYF. CDR3 bases: TGTGCCAGCAGCTTCGACGGTTTCTCCTACGAGCAGTACTTC. The whole variable domain, remainder taken from reference TRBV7-2 and TRBJ2-7, is GAGVSQSPSNKVTEKGKDVELRCDPISGHTALYWYRQSLGQGLEFLIYFQGNSAPDKSGLPSDRFSAERTGGSVSTLTIQRTQQEDSAVYLCASSFDGFSYEQYFGPGTRLTVT.

This clonotype has ten or more counts. The DNA of the CDR3 is TGTGCCAGCGGAGGAGGCCGAACGAGTGAGCAGTACTTC. Translation gives CASGGGRTSEQYF. V and J are TRBV9 and TRBJ2-7; D is perhaps TRBD2 (5 bases). CDR1 and CDR2 from the germline V gene are SGDLS and YYNGEE. This CDR3 is 13 amino acids long. V lost 7 bases and J lost 7, with 18 bases in between.

This clonotype has more than one count but fewer than ten. This chain connects TRBV9 to TRBJ1-2; D is undetermined. This CDR3 comprises 17 residues. The germline CDR1 and CDR2 sequences are SGDLS and YYNGEE. Between the trimmed V and J ends, which lost 4 bases and 5 bases, there was a span of 24 bases. CDR3 loop: CASSPKRGLEVVYGYTF. In DNA, the CDR3 is TGTGCCAGCAGCCCCAAAAGAGGGCTCGAAGTTGTATATGGCTACACCTTC.

This clonotype has ten or more counts. CDR3 sequence (DNA): TGTGCCAGCAGCTACTTCGGACTAGCGGGAGGAAAAAGCTCCTACAATGAGCAGTTCTTC. Translated, it gives CASSYFGLAGGKSSYNEQFF. The chain has TRBV28 and TRBJ2-1; 14 nucleotides agree with TRBD2. CDR3 length: 20 amino acids. Germline V gives CDR1 MDHEN, CDR2 SYDVKM. The V segment lost 6 bases and the J segment 0 bases; nucleotides outside the gene matches: 13.

In this sample, this clonotype turned up many times. This chain joins TRBV29-1 and TRBJ2-7; maybe TRBD2 (6 bases). Germline CDR1 and CDR2: SQVTM and ANQGSEA. With 5 bases removed from V and 4 bases from J, the gap between germline ends came to 15 bases. CDR3 length equals 13 residues. CDR3 protein: CSVLETRGYEQYF. The CDR3, as DNA: TGCAGCGTTTTAGAGACTAGAGGATACGAGCAGTACTTC.

This clonotype came up many times. The chain is built from TRBV20-1 and TRBJ2-1, with 9 bases lining up with TRBD2. Looked up from germline, CDR1 is DFQATT and CDR2 is SNEGSKA (reference sequence). V gave up 6 bases and J gave up 7 bases; unmatched junction bases: 13. There are 15 residues in the CDR3. The CDR3, as DNA: TGCAGTGCCACCCTACTAGCGGGTCTTTTGAATGAGCAGTTCTTC. It yields the protein CSATLLAGLLNEQFF.

This clonotype was counted many times. The chain is built from TRBV6-2 or TRBV6-3 and TRBJ2-7, with D possibly matching TRBD1 (5 bases). Per germline, CDR1 MNHEY and CDR2 SVGEGT. The CDR3 is made up of 15 amino acids. Between the trimmed V and J ends, which lost 4 bases and 4 bases, there was a span of 17 bases. This chain's CDR3 is CASSFPGQRQYEQYF. Here the CDR3 DNA reads TGTGCCAGCAGTTTCCCCGGACAAAGACAGTACGAGCAGTACTTC.

A remark on this clonotype: This may be a read error: a much more frequent sequence differs by one nucleotide. The gene calls are TRBV6-1 and TRBJ2-7, with D uncertain. Germline CDR1 and CDR2: MNHNS and SASEGT. Trimming pared 6 bases from V and 5 bases from J, leaving 23 bases between. The length of the CDR3 is 16 residues. This CDR3 reads CASRNQPSDDFHEQYF. In nucleotides, the CDR3 is TGTGCCAGCAGGAACCAACCCTCCGACGACTTTCACGAGCAGTACTTC.

This clonotype was recorded many times. The J gene is TRBJ2-1, the V gene TRBV12-3 or TRBV12-4, with TRBD2 matching 8 bases. The trim removed 7 bases at V and 9 bases at J, leaving 14 bases unmatched. The CDR3 is 15 residues long. The chain's CDR3 is CASIKTSVRYAEQFF. In nucleotides, the CDR3 is TGTGCCAGCATTAAGACTAGCGTTCGTTATGCTGAGCAGTTCTTC.

This clonotype was counted at least ten times. The V and J genes are TRBV7-2 and TRBJ2-1; 8 bases agree with TRBD2. The CDR3 runs 17 residues. The V gene's germline CDR1 is SGHTA and CDR2 FQGNSA. With 0 bases clipped from V and 3 bases from J, the junction kept 7 bases outside the gene matches. CDR3 sequence (DNA): TGTGCCAGCAGCTTAGCCAACTCCGGGACTAGCTACAATGAGCAGTTCTTC. It yields the protein CASSLANSGTSYNEQFF.

In its sample, this clonotype was seen many times. This chain uses TRBV12-3 or TRBV12-4 with TRBJ1-2; D gene uncertain. V was trimmed by 5 bases and J by 4 bases, leaving 20 bases between them. CDR3 length: 16 amino acids. The CDR3 loop is CASSRSTPLGGYGYTF. CDR3 sequence (DNA): TGTGCCAGCAGTCGGAGTACGCCACTGGGCGGCTATGGCTACACCTTC.

This clonotype was counted many times. The chain uses TRBV2 and TRBJ1-5, with D hard to call. The CDR3 consists of 14 residues. V was shortened by 3 bases and J by 4 bases, with 10 bases between the two germline ends. Germline assignment: CDR1 SNHLY and CDR2 FYNNEI. CDR3 bases: TGTGCCAGCAGTGACAGGACCCAAAATCAGCCCCAGCATTTT. As protein: CASSDRTQNQPQHF.

In its sample, this clonotype was seen a few times. This sequence joins TRBV5-1 and TRBJ1-2; D is undetermined. This CDR3 region has 13 residues. V lost 2 bases, J lost 4 bases, and 9 bases lay in between. The germline gives CDR1 SGHRS, CDR2 YFSETQ. This CDR3 is CASSLGWGYGYTF. For the CDR3, the DNA is TGCGCCAGCAGCTTAGGCTGGGGCTATGGCTACACCTTC.

In this sample, this clonotype turned up many times. V usage is TRBV13 and J usage is TRBJ2-7; possible D gene TRBD2, 6 bases. The CDR3 is made up of 15 amino acids. Trimming left V 4 bases short and J 2 bases short, with 15 bases between. Germline-derived CDR1 and CDR2 are PRHDT and FYEKMQ (reference sequence). The CDR3 sequence is CASSSRVGGTYEQYF. CDR3 nucleotides: TGTGCCAGCAGCTCCCGGGTCGGGGGAACCTACGAGCAGTACTTC.

This clonotype was counted many times. The rearrangement uses TRBV7-2 and TRBJ1-5; TRBD1 might be the D (6 bases). The germline V gene encodes CDR1 SGHTA and CDR2 FQGNSA. V shed 1 base and J shed 0 bases, with 10 bases lying between them. This CDR3 is 16 amino acids long. The CDR3 spells CASSLGRQDSNQPQHF. CDR3 in DNA: TGTGCCAGCAGCTTAGGAAGACAGGATAGCAATCAGCCCCAGCATTTT.

This clonotype was found once. An end of the junction does not agree with germline; a read error may underlie this. This chain connects TRBV12-3 or TRBV12-4 to TRBJ1-5, with 9 bases aligning to TRBD1. The CDR3 covers 15 residues. The CDR3 loop reads CATSDRTGGDQPQHF. CDR3 nucleotides: TGTGCCACCAGTGACCGCACAGGGGGCGACCAGCCCCAGCATTTT.